The 2 T cell receptor beta chains below were found in one sample sequenced in a study of PD-L1 blockade in urothelial cancer. Sequenced by immunoSEQ multiplex PCR; TCRdb stores in-frame clones only, minus some. The sample carries tens of thousands of clones, around 86% recorded once. The sample's time point: pretreatment peripheral blood. Sequences were derived from PBMCs, sampled around atezolizumab (anti-PD-L1) treatment. Receptors originate from a man between 60 and 70 years old with urothelial cancer.

The rearrangement joins TRBV2 to TRBJ1-1; the match to TRBD1 covers 7 bases. The germline V gene has CDR1 SNHLY and CDR2 FYNNEI. The CDR3 extends over 13 amino acids. The junction had 7 bases not matched to a gene; V was cut back by 8 bases and J by 4 bases. In DNA, the CDR3 is TGTGCCAGCGGTGTGGAGGGGGCCACTGAAGCTTTCTTT. Translated: CASGVEGATEAFF. Filled out from reference TRBV2 and TRBJ1-1, the complete variable domain reads EPEVTQTPSHQVTQMGQEVILRCVPISNHLYFYWYRQILGQKVEFLVSFYNNEISEKSEIFDDQFSVERPDGSNFTLKIRSTKLEDSAMYFCASGVEGATEAFFGQGTRLTVV.

This rearrangement joins TRBV27 to TRBJ2-2, with 10 nucleotides matching TRBD1. The length of the CDR3 is 17 residues. Germline V lookup: CDR1 MNHEY, CDR2 SMNVEV (reference sequence). Germline trimming cut 7 bases from V and 0 bases from J; bases unmatched to any gene: 8. In nucleotides, the CDR3 is TGTGCCAGCACCGGGACAGGGGCTAACCCGAACACCGGGGAGCTGTTTTTT. Translating it yields CASTGTGANPNTGELFF.